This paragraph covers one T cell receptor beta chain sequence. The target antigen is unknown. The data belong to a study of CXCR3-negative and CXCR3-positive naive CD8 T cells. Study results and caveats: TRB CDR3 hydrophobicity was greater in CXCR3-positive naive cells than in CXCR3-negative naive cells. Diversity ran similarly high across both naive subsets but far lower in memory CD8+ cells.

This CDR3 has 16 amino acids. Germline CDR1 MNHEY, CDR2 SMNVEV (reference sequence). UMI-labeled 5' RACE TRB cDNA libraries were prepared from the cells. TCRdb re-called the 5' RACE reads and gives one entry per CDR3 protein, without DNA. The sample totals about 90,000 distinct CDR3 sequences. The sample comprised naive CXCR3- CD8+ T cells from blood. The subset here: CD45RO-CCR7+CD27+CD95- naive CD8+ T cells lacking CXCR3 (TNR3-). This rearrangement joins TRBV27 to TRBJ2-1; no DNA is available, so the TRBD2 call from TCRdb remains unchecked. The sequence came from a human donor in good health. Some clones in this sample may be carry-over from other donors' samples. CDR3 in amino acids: CASSLSAAGLNNEQFF.